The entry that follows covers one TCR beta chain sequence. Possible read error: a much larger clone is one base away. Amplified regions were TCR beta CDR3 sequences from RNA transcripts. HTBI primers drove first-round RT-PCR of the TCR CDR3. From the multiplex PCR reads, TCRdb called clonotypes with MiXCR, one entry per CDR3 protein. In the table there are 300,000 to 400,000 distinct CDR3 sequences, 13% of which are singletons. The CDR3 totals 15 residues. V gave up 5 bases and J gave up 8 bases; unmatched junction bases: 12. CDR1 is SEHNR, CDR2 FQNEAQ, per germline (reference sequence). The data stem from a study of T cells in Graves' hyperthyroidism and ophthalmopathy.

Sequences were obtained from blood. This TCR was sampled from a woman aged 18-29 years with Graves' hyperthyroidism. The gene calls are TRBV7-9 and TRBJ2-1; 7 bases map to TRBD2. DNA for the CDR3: TGTGCCAGCAGCCCCGGGGGGACCATTAACGATGAGCAGTTCTTC. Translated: CASSPGGTINDEQFF.